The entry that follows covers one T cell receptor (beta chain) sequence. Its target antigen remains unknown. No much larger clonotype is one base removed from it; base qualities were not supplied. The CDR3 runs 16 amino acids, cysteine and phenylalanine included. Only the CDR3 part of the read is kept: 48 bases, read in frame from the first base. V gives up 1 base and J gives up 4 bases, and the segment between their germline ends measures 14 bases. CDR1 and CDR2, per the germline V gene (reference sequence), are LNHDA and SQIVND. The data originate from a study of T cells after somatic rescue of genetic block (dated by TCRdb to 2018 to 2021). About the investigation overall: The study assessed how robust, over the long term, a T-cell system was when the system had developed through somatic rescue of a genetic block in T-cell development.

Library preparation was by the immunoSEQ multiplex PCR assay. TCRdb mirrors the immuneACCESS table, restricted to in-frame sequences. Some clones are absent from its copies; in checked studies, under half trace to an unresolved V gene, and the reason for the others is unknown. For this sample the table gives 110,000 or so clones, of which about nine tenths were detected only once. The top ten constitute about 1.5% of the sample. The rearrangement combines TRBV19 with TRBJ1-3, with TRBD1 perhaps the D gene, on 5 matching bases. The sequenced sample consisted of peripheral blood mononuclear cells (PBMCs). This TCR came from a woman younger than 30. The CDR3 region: CASSIAGAGHGNTIYF. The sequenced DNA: TGTGCCAGTAGTATAGCTGGAGCAGGGCACGGAAACACCATATATTTT.